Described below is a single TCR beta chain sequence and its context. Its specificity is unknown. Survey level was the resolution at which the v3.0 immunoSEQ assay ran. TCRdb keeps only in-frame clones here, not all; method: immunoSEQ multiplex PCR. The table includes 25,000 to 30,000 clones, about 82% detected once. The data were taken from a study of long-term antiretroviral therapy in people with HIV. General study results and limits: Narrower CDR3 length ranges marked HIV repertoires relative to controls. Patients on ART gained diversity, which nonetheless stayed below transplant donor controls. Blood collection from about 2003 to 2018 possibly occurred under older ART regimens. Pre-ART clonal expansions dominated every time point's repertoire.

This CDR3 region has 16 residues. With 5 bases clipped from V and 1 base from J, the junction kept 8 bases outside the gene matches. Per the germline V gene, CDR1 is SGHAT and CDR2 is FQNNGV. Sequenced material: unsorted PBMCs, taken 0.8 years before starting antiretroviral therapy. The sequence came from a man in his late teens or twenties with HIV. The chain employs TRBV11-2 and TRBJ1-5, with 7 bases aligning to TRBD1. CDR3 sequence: CASSRFQGDSNQPQHF. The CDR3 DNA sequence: TGTGCCAGCAGCCGATTCCAGGGGGACAGCAATCAGCCCCAGCATTTT.